Listed here are 30 T cell receptor beta chains from one sample, sequenced in a study of response to subunit inactivated influenza vaccine. Each CDR3 protein is one row after TCRdb ran MiXCR on the RT-PCR reads. Of roughly 790,000 distinct CDR3 sequences listed, around 21% are singletons. Sequenced material: PBMCs from blood, taken 4 to 6 days after vaccination. These receptors all come from a man in his forties or fifties who received an inactivated influenza vaccine.

This clonotype has just a few counts. This chain joins TRBV29-1 and TRBJ2-7; no definite D call. Germline assignment: CDR1 SQVTM and CDR2 ANQGSEA. The V and J ends lost 7 bases and 6 bases respectively, with 13 bases between them. This CDR3 contains 11 residues. CDR3 region: CSGRVGPEQYF. CDR3 DNA: TGCAGCGGCCGAGTTGGGCCCGAGCAGTACTTC.

The chain combines TRBV5-1 with TRBJ1-1; D gene ambiguous. V was clipped by 3 bases and J by 0 bases, with 9 bases between them. The CDR3 runs to 14 residues. CDR1 is SGHRS, CDR2 YFSETQ, per germline. The CDR3 coding sequence is TGCGCCAGCAGCTCTCCGGAAGTGAACACTGAAGCTTTCTTT. Protein: CASSSPEVNTEAFF.

The table lists this clonotype with many counts. The J gene is TRBJ2-5, the V gene TRBV20-1; D unresolved. The V end lost 2 bases, the J end lost 5 bases, and 9 bases lay between the germline ends. In germline, CDR1 is DFQATT, CDR2 SNEGSKA (reference sequence). The length of the CDR3 is 12 residues. The CDR3 loop reads CSARLPRETQYF. The CDR3 DNA sequence: TGCAGTGCTAGATTGCCCCGGGAGACCCAGTACTTC.

This clonotype showed up just a few times. This chain connects TRBV12-3 or TRBV12-4 to TRBJ1-4; 8 bases agree with TRBD1. The CDR3 sequence is 17 residues long. V was clipped by 7 bases and J by 7 bases; unmatched bases: 17. Here the CDR3 DNA reads TGTGCCAGCACCCCGGCCCAGGGGGCTCGGGAGGGTGAAAAACTGTTTTTT. As protein: CASTPAQGAREGEKLFF.

The J gene is TRBJ2-7, the V gene TRBV20-1; 7 positions match TRBD1. The CDR3 is made up of 14 amino acids. Germline values: CDR1 DFQATT, CDR2 SNEGSKA (reference sequence). V shed 0 bases and J 2 bases; nucleotides not matched to a gene: 4. The CDR3 reads CSARDHQGAYEQYF. CDR3 in DNA: TGCAGTGCTAGAGATCATCAGGGGGCCTACGAGCAGTACTTC.

The rearrangement links TRBV6-5 to TRBJ2-7; D gene unclear. The V and J ends lost 2 bases and 2 bases respectively, with 10 bases between them. This CDR3 comprises 14 residues. Per the germline V gene, CDR1 is MNHEY and CDR2 is SVGAGI. CDR3 coding DNA: TGTGCCAGCAGTTACAACAAGAACACCTACGAGCAGTACTTC. Translating it yields CASSYNKNTYEQYF.

V and J are TRBV5-6 and TRBJ2-3; the match to TRBD2 covers 9 bases. V was pared by 0 bases and J by 12 bases, with 11 bases of the junction left unmatched. Germline CDR1 SGHDT, CDR2 YYEEEE. The CDR3 length is 15 residues. The DNA for the CDR3 is TGTGCCAGCAGCTTGGATCGCGGACTAGCGACAAATCAGTATTTT. It translates to CASSLDRGLATNQYF. The variable domain in full, with the rest retrieved from reference TRBV5-6 and TRBJ2-3, is DAGVTQSPTHLIKTRGQQVTLRCSPKSGHDTVSWYQQALGQGPQFIFQYYEEEERQRGNFPDRFSGHQFPNYSSELNVNALLLGDSALYLCASSLDRGLATNQYFGPGTRLTVL.

V is TRBV7-2 and J is TRBJ2-7; the D is unclear. This CDR3 has 13 amino acids. V lost 2 bases and J 3 bases, leaving 8 bases between the germline ends. Germline CDR1 reads SGHTA; CDR2 reads FQGNSA. The CDR3: CASSLSRNYEQYF. DNA of the CDR3: TGTGCCAGCAGCTTAAGTCGGAACTACGAGCAGTACTTC.

Concerning this clonotype itself: The CDR3 carries no conserved terminal phenylalanine or tryptophan, so it likely arises from a read error. This chain joins TRBV7-9 and TRBJ1-1; D remains ambiguous. The germline CDR1 and CDR2 sequences are SEHNR and FQNEAQ (reference sequence). The V end lost 3 bases, the J end lost 7 bases, and 12 bases lay between the germline ends. CDR3 size: 13 residues. The CDR3 sequence is CASSFGSGLEAFL. CDR3 bases: TGTGCCAGCAGCTTTGGTTCCGGGCTTGAAGCTTTCCTT.

This clonotype was seen a few times. Given a much more abundant clone one base away, this may be a read error. The chain links TRBV20-1 to TRBJ2-3; TRBD2 aligns across 12 bases. The V gene's germline CDR1 is DFQATT and CDR2 SNEGSKA (reference sequence). The ends lost 3 bases at V and 2 bases at J; junction bases unmatched: 3. The CDR3 is made up of 15 amino acids. CDR3 amino acids: CSASGLAGTTDTQYF. Here the CDR3 DNA reads TGCAGTGCTAGTGGACTAGCGGGGACCACAGATACGCAGTATTTT.

The chain carries TRBV6-2 or TRBV6-3 and TRBJ2-4; possible D gene TRBD2, 5 bases. The CDR3 has 13 amino acids. The V end lost 0 bases, the J end lost 8 bases, and 8 bases lay between the germline ends. Germline V gives CDR1 MNHEY, CDR2 SVGEGT. CDR3 in amino acids: CASSYSPGDIQYF. As DNA, the CDR3 is TGTGCCAGCAGTTACTCCCCCGGGGACATTCAGTACTTC.

CDR3 protein: CASSSNRGEGGYTF. In nucleotides, the CDR3 is TGTGCCAGCAGTTCGAACAGGGGGGAAGGTGGCTACACCTTC. The rearrangement links TRBV27 to TRBJ1-2, with 8 bases fitting TRBD1. The germline V gene has CDR1 MNHEY and CDR2 SMNVEV (reference sequence). Unmatched junction bases numbered 8, after V lost 4 bases and J lost 7 bases. There are 14 residues in the CDR3.

This clonotype has more than one count but fewer than ten. The chain is built from TRBV10-3 and TRBJ2-7; 7 bases agree with TRBD1. This CDR3 is built from 12 residues. The junction had 1 base not matched to a gene; V was cut back by 4 bases and J by 4 bases. Germline CDR1 ENHRY, CDR2 SYGVKD. The CDR3 region is CAISVTGYEQYF. The CDR3 bases are TGTGCCATCAGTGTGACAGGGTACGAGCAGTACTTC.

The gene calls are TRBV4-1 and TRBJ2-7; a weak D match, TRBD1 (6 bases). The CDR3 spans 14 residues. The V gene's germline CDR1 is MGHRA and CDR2 YSYEKL. With 2 bases removed from V and 4 bases from J, the gap between germline ends came to 12 bases. As DNA, the CDR3 is TGCGCCAGCAGCCAAACAGGGTCCAGGTACGAGCAGTACTTC. Its translation is CASSQTGSRYEQYF.

This clonotype came up many times. The V gene is TRBV12-3 or TRBV12-4, the J gene TRBJ2-1; 7 bases line up with TRBD1. V trimming: 1 base; J trimming: 5 bases; junction bases outside the gene matches: 5. The CDR3 is made up of 15 amino acids. The CDR3 is CASSLVLGQHNEQFF. The CDR3, as DNA: TGTGCCAGCAGTTTAGTTTTGGGACAGCACAATGAGCAGTTCTTC.

The table lists this clonotype with a few counts. The V call is TRBV7-9, the J call TRBJ2-6, with D uncertain. The V end lost 2 bases, the J end lost 1 base, and 9 bases lay between the germline ends. CDR1 is SEHNR, CDR2 FQNEAQ, per germline (reference sequence). The CDR3 is 16 residues long. The CDR3 region has the DNA TGTGCCAGCAGCTTATCGGTGCCATCTGGGGCCAACGTCCTGACTTTC. It is translated as CASSLSVPSGANVLTF.

This clonotype appeared many times. The rearrangement links TRBV20-1 to TRBJ2-5, with 8 positions matching TRBD1. This CDR3 is 14 amino acids long. J lost 6 bases, V lost 5 bases, and 11 bases had no gene match. CDR1 is DFQATT and CDR2 is SNEGSKA in the germline V gene (reference sequence). DNA of the CDR3: TGCAGTGCTCGCAAGGGGACAGGAGGGAAGACCCAGTACTTC. Its protein product is CSARKGTGGKTQYF.

This clonotype came up once. The chain links TRBV14 to TRBJ1-2, with D perhaps matching TRBD1 (5 bases). CDR1 and CDR2 from the germline V gene are SGHDN and FVKESK. The CDR3 is 15 residues long. V lost 3 bases to trimming and J lost 3 bases, with 14 bases between them. In DNA, the CDR3 is TGTGCCAGCAGCCACACCGGGGGGGACTACTATGGCTACACCTTC. Translated, it gives CASSHTGGDYYGYTF.

This clonotype was seen a few times. The chain links TRBV12-3 or TRBV12-4 to TRBJ2-7; no clear D gene. Deletions cut 6 bases from V and 0 bases from J, with 6 bases between. This CDR3 has 12 residues. This CDR3 reads CASSQISYEQYF. The CDR3 DNA reads as TGTGCCAGCAGCCAAATCTCCTACGAGCAGTACTTC.

This clonotype was recorded at least ten times. The gene calls are TRBV12-3 or TRBV12-4 and TRBJ2-2; D is ambiguous. This CDR3 has 13 residues. Trimming removed 6 bases from V and 2 bases from J, with 7 bases in between. CDR3 protein: CASSDFNTGELFF. The CDR3 nucleotides read TGTGCCAGCAGCGACTTTAACACCGGGGAGCTGTTTTTT.

This clonotype came up a few times. The chain carries TRBV6-1 and TRBJ2-7, with a weak D call TRBD1 (5 bases). The germline V gene encodes CDR1 MNHNS and CDR2 SASEGT. Trimming removed 8 bases from V and 4 bases from J, with 15 bases in between. The CDR3 sequence is 13 residues long. CDR3 sequence reads: CASSRGNSYEQYF. DNA for the CDR3: TGTGCCAGCTCAAGGGGCAATTCTTACGAGCAGTACTTC.

CDR3 bases: TGTGCCAGCAGGGATGGGGACCGTAGCACAGATACGCAGTATTTT. Translation gives CASRDGDRSTDTQYF. The rearrangement joins TRBV6-1 to TRBJ2-3; either TRBD1 or TRBD2 may supply D (5 bases each). The V end lost 6 bases, the J end lost 0 bases, and 13 bases lay between the germline ends. CDR1 and CDR2 from the germline V gene are MNHNS and SASEGT. There are 15 residues in the CDR3.

This clonotype was recorded many times. The chain employs TRBV5-6 and TRBJ2-1; D remains ambiguous. Germline V gene data show CDR1 as SGHDT and CDR2 as YYEEEE. Trimming removed 0 bases at V and 2 bases at J, with 9 bases between. This CDR3 has 15 amino acids. The CDR3 DNA follows: TGTGCCAGCAGCTTGGTGGCGGATACCTACAATGAGCAGTTCTTC. Its translation is CASSLVADTYNEQFF.

In this sample, this clonotype turned up a few times. The chain employs TRBV6-2 or TRBV6-3 and TRBJ2-5; possible D gene TRBD1, 5 bases. V was shortened by 5 bases and J by 1 base, with 17 bases between the two germline ends. This CDR3 has 16 amino acids. Per germline, CDR1 MNHEY and CDR2 SVGEGT. The CDR3 nucleotides read TGTGCCAGCAGTAAACTACTCGGACAAATCCAAGAGACCCAGTACTTC. It yields the protein CASSKLLGQIQETQYF.

There are many counts of this clonotype. V is TRBV11-2 and J is TRBJ2-3; D is unclear. Trimming shortened V by 4 bases and J by 8 bases, and 13 bases separated the two germline ends. This CDR3 has 13 residues. Germline CDR1 reads SGHAT; CDR2 reads FQNNGV. For the CDR3, the DNA is TGTGCCAGCAGCTACTCGGACGGTGGTACGCAGTATTTT. Protein sequence: CASSYSDGGTQYF.

J is TRBJ2-2 and V is TRBV5-1; D is ambiguous. V dropped 0 bases and J dropped 0 bases, with 6 bases sitting between them. Germline V gene sequence: CDR1 SGHRS, CDR2 YFSETQ. This CDR3 comprises 15 residues. In nucleotides, the CDR3 is TGCGCCAGCAGCTTGGAAGTCCCGAACACCGGGGAGCTGTTTTTT. Translation: CASSLEVPNTGELFF.

This clonotype was recorded many times. V gene TRBV5-5 combines with J gene TRBJ2-7; no reliable D call. Germline CDR1 and CDR2: SGHKS and YYEKEE (reference sequence). V was cut by 0 bases and J by 0 bases, with 16 bases left in between. This CDR3 is built from 17 residues. This CDR3 is CASSLGSALFGSYEQYF. CDR3 DNA sequence: TGTGCCAGCAGCTTGGGGAGTGCTCTCTTTGGCTCCTACGAGCAGTACTTC.

This chain uses TRBV7-9 with TRBJ2-1; D is undetermined. The germline gives CDR1 SEHNR, CDR2 FQNEAQ (reference sequence). V lost 5 bases, J lost 0 bases, and 17 bases lay in between. The length of the CDR3 is 17 residues. The CDR3 coding sequence is TGTGCCAGCAGCCGGGTCCTTGCTGGTAGCTCCTACAATGAGCAGTTCTTC. This gives the protein CASSRVLAGSSYNEQFF.

CDR3 in DNA: TGTGCCAGCCGATCTCGACTAGCGGGATTGACAGATACGCAGTATTTT. This gives the protein CASRSRLAGLTDTQYF. This chain links TRBV7-9 with TRBJ2-3; 11 bases map to TRBD2. CDR3 length: 16 residues. Germline CDR1 and CDR2: SEHNR and FQNEAQ (reference sequence). The trim removed 8 bases at V and 3 bases at J, leaving 10 bases unmatched.

The sample holds a few counts of this clonotype. This chain uses TRBV29-1 with TRBJ2-1; unclear D gene. Between the trimmed V and J ends, which lost 1 base and 8 bases, there was a span of 9 bases. In germline, CDR1 is SQVTM, CDR2 ANQGSEA. The CDR3 has 12 amino acids. CDR3 loop: CSVEVVSDEQFF. In DNA, the CDR3 is TGCAGCGTTGAAGTGGTGTCCGATGAGCAGTTCTTC.